The TCR beta chain described here comes from a study of blood T cell repertoires in COVID-19. Looking at the study overall: Material from acute and convalescent COVID-19 was sourced from the United States, Italy and Spain.

Original handling: Scientists estimated how many nucleated cells there were by amplifying reference gene primers. The assay was immunoSEQ multiplex PCR, and TCRdb's table has in-frame clones only and misses some. From that table come the V and J calls and clone size; the DNA was used to work out D and trimming. The sample has roughly 460,000 clones, around 90% seen once. Per germline, CDR1 KGHDR and CDR2 SFDVKD. Losses at the gene ends were 4 bases for V and 9 bases for J; bases not matched to a gene: 4. This CDR3 has 13 amino acids. The Seattle patients joined while their infection was active and were tracked longitudinally afterward.

This chain joins TRBV24-1 and TRBJ2-1, with 8 bases aligning to TRBD1. The sample comprised peripheral blood. The source is a man in his late teens or twenties with COVID-19, enrolled during active disease. The DNA of the CDR3 is TGTGCCACCAGTGACCTTGACAGGGGTGAGCAGTTCTTC. Protein sequence: CATSDLDRGEQFF.